The clone carrying this T cell receptor beta chain has just a few counts. The protocol attached unique molecular identifiers to individual cDNA molecules. From the 5' RACE reads, TCRdb called clonotypes with MiXCR, one entry per CDR3 protein. This sample has more than 65,000 distinct CDR3 sequences, with more than 10% found just once. The CDR3 runs to 15 residues. Trimming removed 0 bases at V and 0 bases at J, with 7 bases between. Germline V lookup: CDR1 SGDLS, CDR2 YYNGEE. The sample is drawn from a study of early T cells in non-severe SARS-CoV-2 infection. V is TRBV9 and J is TRBJ2-1, with D unresolved. What was sequenced was whole blood. The TCR comes from an adult who was a healthcare worker with PCR-confirmed SARS-CoV-2 infection or an uninfected control (not recorded which). CDR3 sequence: CASSVEAASYNEQFF. The CDR3 DNA follows: TGTGCCAGCAGCGTAGAGGCGGCCTCCTACAATGAGCAGTTCTTC.